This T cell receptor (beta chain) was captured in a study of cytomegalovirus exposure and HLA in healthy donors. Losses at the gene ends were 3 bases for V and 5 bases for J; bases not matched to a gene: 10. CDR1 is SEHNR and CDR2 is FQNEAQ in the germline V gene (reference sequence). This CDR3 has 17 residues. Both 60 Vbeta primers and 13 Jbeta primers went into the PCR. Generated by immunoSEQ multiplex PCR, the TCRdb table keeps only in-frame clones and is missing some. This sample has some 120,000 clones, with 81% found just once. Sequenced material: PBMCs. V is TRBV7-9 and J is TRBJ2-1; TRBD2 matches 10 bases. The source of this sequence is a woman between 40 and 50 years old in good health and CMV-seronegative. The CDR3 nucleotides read TGTGCCAGCAGCTTGCTAGCGGGAGCGATGGGAAACAATGAGCAGTTCTTC. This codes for CASSLLAGAMGNNEQFF.